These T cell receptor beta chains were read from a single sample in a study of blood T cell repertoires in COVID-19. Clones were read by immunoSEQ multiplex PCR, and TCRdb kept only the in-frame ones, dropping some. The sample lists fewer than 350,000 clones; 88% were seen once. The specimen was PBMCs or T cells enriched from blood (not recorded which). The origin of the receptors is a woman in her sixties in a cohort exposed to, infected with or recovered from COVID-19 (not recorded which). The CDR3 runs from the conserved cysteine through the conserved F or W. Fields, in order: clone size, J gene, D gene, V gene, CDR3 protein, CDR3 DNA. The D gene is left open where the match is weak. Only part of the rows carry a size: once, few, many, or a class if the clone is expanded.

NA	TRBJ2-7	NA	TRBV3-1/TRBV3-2	CASSQDGVRADYEQYF	TGTGCCAGCAGCCAAGATGGGGTGCGGGCCGACTACGAGCAGTACTTC
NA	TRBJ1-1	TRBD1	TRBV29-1	CSAGTVTEAFF	TGCAGCGCCGGGACAGTCACTGAAGCTTTCTTT
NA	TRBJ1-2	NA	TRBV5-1	CASSLLQRDYGYTF	TGCGCCAGCAGCTTATTACAACGTGACTATGGCTACACCTTC
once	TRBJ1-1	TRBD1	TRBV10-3	CAIRNRDRGLDTEAFF	TGTGCCATCAGAAACCGGGACAGGGGTTTGGACACTGAAGCTTTCTTT
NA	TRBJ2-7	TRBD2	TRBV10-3	CAISESIAGNSYEQYF	TGTGCCATCAGTGAGTCAATAGCGGGTAATTCCTACGAGCAGTACTTC
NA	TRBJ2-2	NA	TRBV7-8	CASSPTGELFF	TGTGCCAGCAGCCCAACCGGGGAGCTGTTTTTT
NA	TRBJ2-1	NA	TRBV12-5	CASGLGIQGQQFF	TGTGCTAGTGGTTTGGGAATACAGGGTCAGCAGTTCTTC
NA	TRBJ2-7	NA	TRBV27	CASSLRGRGGGEQYF	TGTGCCAGCAGTTTAAGAGGCCGGGGAGGGGGCGAGCAGTACTTC
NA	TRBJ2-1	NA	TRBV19	CASSYGTLMRNEQFF	TGTGCCAGTTCCTACGGGACTCTCATGCGCAATGAGCAGTTCTTC
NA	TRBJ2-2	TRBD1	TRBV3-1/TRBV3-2	CASSQAGQGAPDTGELFF	TGTGCCAGCAGCCAGGCGGGACAGGGGGCGCCGGATACCGGGGAGCTGTTTTTT
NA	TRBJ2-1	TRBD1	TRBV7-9	CASSLVSRTGRRYNEQFF	TGTGCCAGCAGCTTAGTCTCTCGGACAGGGCGAAGGTACAATGAGCAGTTCTTC
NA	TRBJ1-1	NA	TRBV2	CASSLVGGEAFF	TGTGCCAGCAGCCTAGTAGGAGGAGAAGCTTTCTTT
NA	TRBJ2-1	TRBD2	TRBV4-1	CASSPQGSGTRDNEQFF	TGCGCCAGCAGCCCGCAGGGATCCGGGACTAGGGACAATGAGCAGTTCTTC
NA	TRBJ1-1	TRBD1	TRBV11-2	CASSKGQPNTEAFF	TGTGCCAGCAGCAAGGGACAGCCGAACACTGAAGCTTTCTTT
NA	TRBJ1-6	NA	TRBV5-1	CASSSAGIGTNSPLHF	TGCGCCAGCAGCTCAGCGGGTATTGGTACCAATTCACCCCTCCACTTT
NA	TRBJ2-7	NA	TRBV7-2	CASSLSGGLSYEQYF	TGTGCCAGCAGCTTAAGCGGCGGGCTCTCCTACGAGCAGTACTTC
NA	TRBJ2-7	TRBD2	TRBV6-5	CASSYSAGEREQYF	TGTGCCAGCAGTTACTCCGCGGGAGAGAGGGAGCAGTACTTC
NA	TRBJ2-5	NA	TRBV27	CASSPNTQQETQYF	TGTGCCAGCAGTCCCAACACACAGCAAGAGACCCAGTACTTC
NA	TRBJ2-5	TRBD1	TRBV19	CASSRDRGLVAGTETQYF	TGTGCCAGTAGCCGGGACAGGGGGCTGGTAGCGGGGACGGAGACCCAGTACTTC
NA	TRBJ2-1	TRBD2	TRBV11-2	CASSKRRAGGDNEQFF	TGTGCCAGCAGCAAGCGGAGAGCGGGAGGAGACAATGAGCAGTTCTTC
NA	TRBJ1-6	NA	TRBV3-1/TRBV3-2	CASSQDEGARRWF	TGTGCCAGCAGCCAAGACGAAGGGGCCCGTCGATGGTTT
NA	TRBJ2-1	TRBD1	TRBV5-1	CASRLQGAYNEQFF	TGCGCCAGCAGATTACAGGGGGCCTACAATGAGCAGTTCTTC
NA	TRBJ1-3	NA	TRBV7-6	CASSLDVGPGNTIYF	TGTGCCAGCAGCTTAGACGTGGGCCCGGGAAACACCATATATTTT
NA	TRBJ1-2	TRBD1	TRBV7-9	CASSLDRGSYGYTF	TGTGCCAGCAGCCTCGACAGGGGGTCATATGGCTACACCTTC
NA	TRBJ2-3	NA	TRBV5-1	CASSLGVSADTQYF	TGCGCCAGCAGCTTGGGTGTTAGCGCCGATACGCAGTATTTT
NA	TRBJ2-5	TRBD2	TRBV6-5	CASSYSASGRRETQYF	TGTGCCAGCAGTTACTCGGCTAGCGGGAGGCGTGAGACCCAGTACTTC
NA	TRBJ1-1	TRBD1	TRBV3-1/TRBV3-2	CASSRGQANTEAFF	TGTGCCAGCAGCCGGGGACAGGCGAACACTGAAGCTTTCTTT
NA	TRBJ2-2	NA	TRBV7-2	CASSSTDTGELFF	TGTGCCAGCAGCTCGACAGACACCGGGGAGCTGTTTTTT
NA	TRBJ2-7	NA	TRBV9	CASSVDVVGSGDEQYF	TGTGCCAGCAGCGTAGACGTCGTAGGGAGTGGGGACGAGCAGTACTTC
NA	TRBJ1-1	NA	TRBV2	CASSEARPNTEAFF	TGTGCCAGCAGTGAAGCGCGTCCTAACACTGAAGCTTTCTTT
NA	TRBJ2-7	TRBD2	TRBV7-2	CASSLASGNDYEQYF	TGTGCCAGCAGCTTAGCTAGCGGGAACGATTATGAGCAGTACTTC
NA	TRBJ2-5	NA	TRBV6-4	CASSDSRDRELAGLQETQYF	TGTGCCAGCAGTGACTCCCGGGACAGGGAACTAGCGGGCCTACAAGAGACCCAGTACTTC
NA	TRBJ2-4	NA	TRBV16	CASSQSGRGGTDIQYF	TGTGCCAGCAGCCAATCTGGGAGAGGGGGAACGGACATTCAGTACTTC
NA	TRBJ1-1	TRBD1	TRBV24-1	CATSATGDTTEAFF	TGTGCCACCTCTGCGACAGGGGACACCACTGAAGCTTTCTTT
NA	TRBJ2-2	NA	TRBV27	CASSLGGRSTGELFF	TGTGCCAGCAGTTTAGGGGGGAGAAGCACCGGGGAGCTGTTTTTT
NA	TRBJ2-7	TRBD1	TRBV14	CASRLGQVSEQYF	TGTGCCAGCAGACTTGGACAGGTGAGCGAGCAGTACTTC
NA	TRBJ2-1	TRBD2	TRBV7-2	CASSLMAGASDEQFF	TGTGCCAGCAGCTTAATGGCGGGAGCCTCGGATGAGCAGTTCTTC
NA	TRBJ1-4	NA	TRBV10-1	CASTEDRENEKLFF	TGCGCCAGCACCGAGGACAGAGAAAATGAAAAACTGTTTTTT
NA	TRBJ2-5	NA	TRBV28	CASSSGGGLETQYF	TGTGCCAGCAGTTCAGGGGGAGGACTGGAGACCCAGTACTTC
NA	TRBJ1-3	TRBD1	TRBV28	CASSLTGQGNTIYF	TGTGCCAGCAGTCTGACAGGGCAGGGAAACACCATATATTTT
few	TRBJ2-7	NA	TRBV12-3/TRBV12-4	CASSPLNSYEQYF	TGTGCCAGCAGTCCCCTTAACTCCTACGAGCAGTACTTC
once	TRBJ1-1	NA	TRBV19	CASSSGGYSEAFF	TGTGCCAGTAGTTCGGGGGGATATTCTGAAGCTTTCTTT
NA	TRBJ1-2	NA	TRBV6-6	CASSYDSRNYGYTF	TGTGCCAGCAGTTATGACAGCCGTAACTATGGCTACACCTTC
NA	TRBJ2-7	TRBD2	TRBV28	CASSSKPGLATSYEQYF	TGTGCCAGCAGTTCAAAACCGGGACTAGCTACCTCCTACGAGCAGTACTTC
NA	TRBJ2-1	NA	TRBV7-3	CASSPARDNEQFF	TGTGCCAGCTCTCCAGCGCGAGACAATGAGCAGTTCTTC
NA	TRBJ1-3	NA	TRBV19	CASSQGLLSGNTIYF	TGTGCCAGTAGTCAAGGACTGCTCTCTGGAAACACCATATATTTT
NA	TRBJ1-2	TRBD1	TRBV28	CASSLYRGPYGYTF	TGTGCCAGCAGTTTATACAGGGGTCCCTATGGCTACACCTTC
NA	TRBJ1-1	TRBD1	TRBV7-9	CASSWGQGNTEAFF	TGTGCCAGCAGCTGGGGACAGGGAAACACTGAAGCTTTCTTT
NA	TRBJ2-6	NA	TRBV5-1	CASSLDIRSGANVLTF	TGCGCCAGCAGTTTGGACATTCGCTCTGGGGCCAACGTCCTGACTTTC
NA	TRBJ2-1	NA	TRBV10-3	CAISGHQSYNEQFF	TGTGCCATCAGTGGACACCAATCCTACAATGAGCAGTTCTTC
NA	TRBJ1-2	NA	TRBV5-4	CASSLVGGNYGYTF	TGTGCCAGCAGCTTGGTTGGGGGCAACTATGGCTACACCTTC
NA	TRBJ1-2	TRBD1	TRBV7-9	CASSLRDRRTGGDYGYTF	TGTGCCAGCAGCCTTCGAGACAGGAGGACAGGGGGTGACTATGGCTACACCTTC
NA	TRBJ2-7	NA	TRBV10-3	CAISGLGITYEQYF	TGTGCCATCAGCGGACTGGGGATTACCTACGAGCAGTACTTC
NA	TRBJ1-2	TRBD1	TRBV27	CASSSLTGGIYGYTF	TGTGCCAGCAGTTCTTTGACAGGGGGGATCTATGGCTACACCTTC
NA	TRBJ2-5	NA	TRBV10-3	CAISGGIGETQYF	TGTGCCATCAGTGGAGGTATTGGGGAGACCCAGTACTTC
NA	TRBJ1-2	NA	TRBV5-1	CASSLENTGYTF	TGCGCCAGCAGCTTGGAAAACACCGGCTACACCTTC
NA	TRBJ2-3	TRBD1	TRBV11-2	CASSLQGAGTDTQYF	TGTGCCAGCAGCTTACAGGGGGCAGGCACAGATACGCAGTATTTT
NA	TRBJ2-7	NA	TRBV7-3	CASSPRRDSYEQYF	TGTGCCAGCAGCCCAAGGCGGGACTCCTACGAGCAGTACTTC